There are many counts of the clone carrying this T cell receptor (beta chain). Its antigen is as yet unknown. The germline V gene has CDR1 MNHEY and CDR2 SMNVEV (reference sequence). The V end lost 1 base, the J end lost 2 bases, and 12 bases lay between the germline ends. The CDR3 sequence is 16 residues long. Both iRepertoire HTBI primers and Arm-PCR of CDR3 regions were used to build the TCR beta libraries. TCRdb passed the multiplex PCR reads through MiXCR, listing each CDR3 protein once. The sample consists of about 440,000 distinct CDR3 sequences, more than 13% of them appearing once. This specimen belongs to a study of regulatory T cells in long-lasting Graves disease. Findings and limits, study-wide: The TCR repertoire of persistent Graves' patients was less diverse than that of newly diagnosed ones.

As to time point: newly diagnosed GD, antithyroid drugs for less than 3 months. Scientists built the TCR library using RNA that was extracted from PBMCs. These data were likewise used in another study, on T cells in Graves' hyperthyroidism and ophthalmopathy. That work states: First-round RT-PCR with HTBI primers amplified the TCR CDR3 region.

The source is a woman in her twenties or thirties with Graves disease. This chain links TRBV27 with TRBJ1-5; TRBD1 might be the D (5 bases). Sequencing was performed on peripheral blood mononuclear cells (PBMCs), taken at new diagnosis, from a patient treated with antithyroid drugs. The CDR3 DNA reads as TGTGCCAGCAGTTTATTGGGGGTTCGCGGCAATCAGCCCCAGCATTTT. It specifies CASSLLGVRGNQPQHF.